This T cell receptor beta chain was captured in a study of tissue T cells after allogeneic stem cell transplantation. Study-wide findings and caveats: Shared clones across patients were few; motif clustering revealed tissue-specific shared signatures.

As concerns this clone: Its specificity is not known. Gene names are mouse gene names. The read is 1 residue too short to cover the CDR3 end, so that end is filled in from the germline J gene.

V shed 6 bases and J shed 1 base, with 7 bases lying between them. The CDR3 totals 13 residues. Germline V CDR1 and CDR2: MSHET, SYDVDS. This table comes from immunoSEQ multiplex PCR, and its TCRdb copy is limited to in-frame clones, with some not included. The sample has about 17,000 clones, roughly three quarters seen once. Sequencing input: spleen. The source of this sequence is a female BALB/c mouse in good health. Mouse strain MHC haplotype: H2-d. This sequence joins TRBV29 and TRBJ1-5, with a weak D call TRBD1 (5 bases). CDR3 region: CASRRTNNQAPLF. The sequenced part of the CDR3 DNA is TGTGCTAGCAGACGGACAAACAACCAGGCTCCGCTT.